Shown below are 12 T cell receptor beta chains from a single sample sequenced in a study of cytomegalovirus exposure and HLA in healthy donors. The PCR contained 60 Vbeta and 13 Jbeta primers. Libraries were prepared by immunoSEQ multiplex PCR; TCRdb keeps only in-frame clonotypes and omits some of them. The table records 150,000 to 200,000 clones, around 80% of them present only once. The specimen was PBMCs. Receptors were obtained from a woman aged 18-30 years in good health and CMV-seropositive.

V and J are TRBV29-1 and TRBJ2-7, with 7 bases aligning to TRBD1. From germline, CDR1 is SQVTM and CDR2 ANQGSEA. The CDR3 is made up of 11 amino acids. The J segment lost 4 bases and the V segment lost 6 bases, leaving 3 bases of the junction unmatched. The CDR3 bases are TGCAGCGTGGAACAGGGGTACGAGCAGTACTTC. Its protein product is CSVEQGYEQYF.

This chain links TRBV5-6 with TRBJ2-7; maybe TRBD2 (5 bases). Deletions cut 5 bases from V and 0 bases from J, with 18 bases between. Germline V gene lookup returns CDR1 SGHDT and CDR2 YYEEEE. This CDR3 has 16 residues. Here the CDR3 reads CASRLNRGPSSYEQYV. CDR3 nucleotides: TGTGCCAGCAGACTCAACCGGGGTCCTAGCTCCTACGAGCAGTACGTC.

V usage is TRBV6-6 and J usage is TRBJ2-5, with a possible D match to TRBD1 (6 bases). The CDR3 is 14 amino acids. Trimming cost V 5 bases and J 1 base, with 11 bases left between them. In germline, CDR1 is MNHNY, CDR2 SVGAGI (reference sequence). CDR3 coding DNA: TGTGCCAGCAGTGGCCGGACAGCCCAAGAGACCCAGTACTTC. This translates into CASSGRTAQETQYF.

The CDR3 bases are TGTGCCAGCAGTTTGGGACAGCCATACCGCTATGGCTACACCTTC. This encodes CASSLGQPYRYGYTF. V and J are TRBV27 and TRBJ1-2; 7 bases line up with TRBD1. CDR1 and CDR2 (germline): MNHEY, SMNVEV (reference sequence). V shed 3 bases, J shed 4 bases, and the junction held 8 bases outside the gene matches. The CDR3 consists of 15 residues.

The chain carries TRBV7-9 and TRBJ1-1; possible D gene TRBD1, 6 bases. V lost 5 bases, J lost 11 bases, and 9 bases lay in between. Germline assignment: CDR1 SEHNR and CDR2 FQNEAQ (reference sequence). The CDR3 covers 10 residues. The CDR3 DNA sequence: TGTGCCAGCAGCCGACAGGAGGCTTTCTTT. Translated, it gives CASSRQEAFF.

The chain combines TRBV7-9 with TRBJ2-5, with D possibly TRBD1 on 6 matching bases. The CDR3 consists of 13 residues. V was trimmed by 10 bases and J by 2 bases, leaving 14 bases between them. From germline, CDR1 is SEHNR and CDR2 FQNEAQ (reference sequence). The CDR3 nucleotides are TGTGCCACCAACAGGGCCCTACAAGAGACCCAGTACTTC. Amino acids: CATNRALQETQYF.

The chain links TRBV19 to TRBJ2-7; 9 bases are shared with TRBD1. Germline assignment: CDR1 LNHDA and CDR2 SQIVND (reference sequence). The CDR3 covers 14 residues. The V segment lost 5 bases and the J segment 3 bases; nucleotides outside the gene matches: 5. CDR3 protein: CASSPAGQGYEQYV. The CDR3 region has the DNA TGTGCCAGTAGTCCTGCGGGACAGGGCTACGAGCAGTACGTC.

The chain joins TRBV19 to TRBJ2-1; TRBD2 matches 8 bases. The CDR3 totals 13 residues. The V and J ends lost 5 bases and 9 bases, in that order; junction bases with no gene match: 6. Germline CDR1 is LNHDA and CDR2 is SQIVND (reference sequence). CDR3 region: CASSPGGATEQFF. DNA for the CDR3: TGTGCCAGTAGTCCCGGGGGGGCCACTGAGCAGTTCTTC.

The rearrangement uses TRBV5-6 and TRBJ2-1; D is perhaps TRBD2 (5 bases). Trimming removed 1 base at V and 0 bases at J, with 8 bases between. Germline lookup yields CDR1 SGHDT and CDR2 YYEEEE. The CDR3 has 15 amino acids. CDR3 nucleotides: TGTGCCAGCAGCTTGTTGGGGAGCTCCTACAATGAGCAGTTCTTC. It translates to CASSLLGSSYNEQFF. The entire variable domain, with the rest obtained from reference TRBV5-6 and TRBJ2-1, is as follows: DAGVTQSPTHLIKTRGQQVTLRCSPKSGHDTVSWYQQALGQGPQFIFQYYEEEERQRGNFPDRFSGHQFPNYSSELNVNALLLGDSALYLCASSLLGSSYNEQFFGPGTRLTVL.

This chain connects TRBV30 to TRBJ1-2; 10 nucleotides align to TRBD1. This CDR3 has 15 amino acids. Per germline, CDR1 GTSNPN and CDR2 SVGIG (reference sequence). The V and J ends lost 1 base and 8 bases, in that order; junction bases with no gene match: 10. CDR3 region: CAWSATDRGRTGYTF. DNA of the CDR3: TGTGCCTGGAGTGCCACTGACAGGGGGCGGACGGGCTACACCTTC.

The CDR3 loop is CASSLSVLRNEQFF. DNA for the CDR3: TGTGCCAGCAGCTTAAGCGTTTTGAGGAATGAGCAGTTCTTC. The chain is built from TRBV7-7 and TRBJ2-1, with D hard to call. This CDR3 has 14 residues. Per germline, CDR1 SSHAT and CDR2 FNYEAQ (reference sequence). With 2 bases removed from V and 7 bases from J, the gap between germline ends came to 12 bases.

This chain joins TRBV6-5 and TRBJ2-7; tentatively, D is TRBD1 (6 bases). Trimming removed 6 bases at V and 0 bases at J, with 9 bases between. This CDR3 is 13 amino acids long. CDR1 and CDR2 (germline): MNHEY, SVGAGI. The CDR3 loop reads CASSMDSSYEQYF. Written as DNA, the CDR3 is TGTGCCAGCAGCATGGACAGCTCCTACGAGCAGTACTTC.